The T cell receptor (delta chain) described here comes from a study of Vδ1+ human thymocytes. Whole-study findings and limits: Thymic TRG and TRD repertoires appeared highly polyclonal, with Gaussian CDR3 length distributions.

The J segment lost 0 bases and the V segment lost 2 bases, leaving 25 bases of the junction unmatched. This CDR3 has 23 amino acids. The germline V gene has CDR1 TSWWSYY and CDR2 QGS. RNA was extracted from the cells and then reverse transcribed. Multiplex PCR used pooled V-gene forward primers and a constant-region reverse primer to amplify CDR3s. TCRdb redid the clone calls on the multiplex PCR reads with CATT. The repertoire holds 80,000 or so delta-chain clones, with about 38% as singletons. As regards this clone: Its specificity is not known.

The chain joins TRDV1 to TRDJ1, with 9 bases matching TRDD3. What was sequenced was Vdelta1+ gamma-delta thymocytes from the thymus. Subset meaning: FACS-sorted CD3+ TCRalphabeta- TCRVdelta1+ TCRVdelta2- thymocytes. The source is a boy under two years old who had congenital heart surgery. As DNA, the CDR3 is TGTGCTCTTGGGGAAGAGCCTTTCGGGCGCCCATTGGGGGATAGGACGTACACCGATAAACTCATCTTT. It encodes CALGEEPFGRPLGDRTYTDKLIF.